The 13 T cell receptor beta chains reported below all come from one sample, sequenced in a study of technical replicates of blood from four donors. The assay was immunoSEQ multiplex PCR, and TCRdb's table has in-frame clones only and misses some. The data show 75,000 to 95,000 clones, with 90% to 96% seen just once and approximately 0.36% held by the top ten. The sequencing input was T cells isolated from PBMCs. Receptor source: a human donor in good health.

The chain has TRBV29-1 and TRBJ2-3, with 12 bases that match TRBD1. The CDR3 is 18 amino acids. Germline trimming cut 6 bases from V and 6 bases from J; bases unmatched to any gene: 19. The germline CDR1 and CDR2 sequences are SQVTM and ANQGSEA. CDR3: CSVMPGQGALAGTDTQYF. The CDR3 DNA is TGCAGCGTGATGCCGGGACAGGGGGCACTAGCGGGAACGGATACGCAGTATTTT.

This clone came up once. The rearrangement joins TRBV6-5 to TRBJ2-5; D may be TRBD2 (6 bases). CDR1 MNHEY and CDR2 SVGAGI come from the germline V gene. Trimming removed 2 bases at V and 6 bases at J, with 10 bases between. There are 13 residues in the CDR3. The CDR3 nucleotides read TGTGCCAGCAGTTACAGTGCGGGAAAGACCCAGTACTTC. Translation gives CASSYSAGKTQYF.

This chain joins TRBV7-6 and TRBJ1-4; 10 bases agree with TRBD1. With V trimmed by 5 bases and J by 10 bases, 13 bases remained unmatched. This CDR3 comprises 16 residues. CDR1 and CDR2 (germline): SGHVS, FNYEAQ. The CDR3 here is CASSVGTGDGWGKLFF. The CDR3 region has the DNA TGTGCCAGCAGCGTAGGGACAGGGGACGGTTGGGGAAAACTGTTTTTT.

The V gene is TRBV28, the J gene TRBJ1-2; perhaps TRBD1 as D (5 bases). The CDR3 is 13 amino acids. Trimming took off 6 bases at V and 5 bases at J, with 13 bases between the two ends. Germline CDR1 MDHEN, CDR2 SYDVKM. The CDR3 loop reads CASSTGTTYGYTF. CDR3 bases: TGTGCCAGCAGCACCGGGACTACTTATGGCTACACCTTC.

This chain links TRBV7-9 with TRBJ2-1; perhaps TRBD2 as D (5 bases). Deletions cut 4 bases from V and 0 bases from J, with 10 bases between. The CDR3 length is 15 residues. Germline values: CDR1 SEHNR, CDR2 FQNEAQ (reference sequence). The CDR3 loop is CASSSSTSSYNEQFF. DNA for the CDR3: TGTGCCAGCAGCTCTAGCACGAGCTCCTACAATGAGCAGTTCTTC.

This chain connects TRBV7-9 to TRBJ1-1; D not certain. Between the trimmed V and J ends, which lost 6 bases and 8 bases, there was a span of 22 bases. This CDR3 is 15 amino acids long. Germline values: CDR1 SEHNR, CDR2 FQNEAQ (reference sequence). The CDR3: CASSLRLVVAGEAFF. The CDR3 DNA reads as TGTGCCAGCAGTCTTAGGTTGGTGGTGGCAGGCGAAGCTTTCTTT.

Turning to this clone: Germline is not matched at one junction end, which may reflect a read error. This chain joins TRBV10-3 and TRBJ2-1; TRBD2 agrees at 13 bases. The CDR3 consists of 14 residues. Germline V CDR1 and CDR2: ENHRY, SYGVKD. CDR3 DNA sequence: TGTGCCCTCAGGACTAGCGGGGGTCCAGGGGGGCAGTTCTTC. It yields the protein CALRTSGGPGGQFF.

The J gene is TRBJ1-5, the V gene TRBV15; D gene unclear. V lost 0 bases and J lost 1, with 10 bases in between. CDR3 length: 16 amino acids. The V gene's germline CDR1 is LNHNV and CDR2 YYDKDF (reference sequence). The DNA of the CDR3 is TGTGCCACCAGCAGAGAAGATTGGCAGAGCAATCAGCCCCAGCATTTT. Residues: CATSREDWQSNQPQHF.

V usage is TRBV30 and J usage is TRBJ2-2, with TRBD2 matching 13 bases. The germline V gene encodes CDR1 GTSNPN and CDR2 SVGIG (reference sequence). V shed 1 base and J 7 bases; nucleotides not matched to a gene: 3. CDR3 length equals 15 residues. The CDR3 sequence is CAWSAGLAGFGELFF. The CDR3 DNA is TGTGCCTGGAGTGCGGGACTAGCGGGATTCGGGGAGCTGTTTTTT. The full variable domain, completed using reference TRBV30 and TRBJ2-2, is SQTIHQWPATLVQPVGSPLSLECTVEGTSNPNLYWYRQAAGRGLQLLFYSVGIGQISSEVPQNLSASRPQDRQFILSSKKLLLSDSGFYLCAWSAGLAGFGELFFGEGSRLTVL.

The CDR3 DNA follows: TGTGCCAGCAGCCAGGACAGGGCTAGCTCTGGAAACACCATATATTTT. Encoded protein: CASSQDRASSGNTIYF. The chain employs TRBV7-8 and TRBJ1-3; 8 bases map to TRBD1. Looked up from germline, CDR1 is SGHVS and CDR2 is FQNEAQ. With V trimmed by 5 bases and J by 0 bases, 6 bases remained unmatched. CDR3 length: 16 residues. The whole variable domain, filled in from reference TRBV7-8 and TRBJ1-3, reads GAGVSQSPRYKVAKRGQDVALRCDPISGHVSLFWYQQALGQGPEFLTYFQNEAQLDKSGLPSDRFFAERPEGSVSTLKIQRTQQEDSAVYLCASSQDRASSGNTIYFGEGSWLTVV.

This chain connects TRBV11-3 to TRBJ2-2, with 7 bases lining up with TRBD1. Trimming took 1 base from V and 1 from J; bases not matched to a gene: 0. CDR1 and CDR2 (germline): SGHNT, YENEEA. The length of the CDR3 is 15 residues. The CDR3 reads CASSLGTGNTGELFF. The DNA for the CDR3 is TGTGCCAGCAGCTTAGGGACAGGGAACACCGGGGAGCTGTTTTTT.

The chain combines TRBV11-2 with TRBJ2-7; 7 positions match TRBD2. CDR1 and CDR2 from the germline V gene are SGHAT and FQNNGV. CDR3 size: 15 residues. J lost 3 bases, V lost 1 base, and 6 bases had no gene match. The CDR3: CASSLVLAGSYEQYF. CDR3 DNA sequence: TGTGCCAGCAGCTTAGTATTAGCGGGCAGCTACGAGCAGTACTTC.

The chain combines TRBV27 with TRBJ2-2; 9 bases agree with TRBD2. Germline CDR1 MNHEY, CDR2 SMNVEV (reference sequence). Trimming removed 4 bases from V and 3 bases from J; junction bases left unmatched: 9. The CDR3 has 17 amino acids. CDR3 sequence: CASSWGGGREYTGELFF. CDR3 DNA sequence: TGTGCCAGCAGTTGGGGGGGCGGGAGGGAATACACCGGGGAGCTGTTTTTT.